The 28 T cell receptor beta chains listed next were all sequenced from one sample in a study of T cell responses to AZD1222 COVID-19 vaccine. TCRdb keeps only in-frame clones here, not all; method: immunoSEQ multiplex PCR. The sample has some 96,000 clones; 88% are singletons. Sequencing was performed on peripheral blood, taken on day 0 of AZD1222 vaccination. The receptors were sampled from an adult in good health.

The chain recombines TRBV7-2 with TRBJ2-1; 9 bases align to TRBD2. V shed 4 bases and J 6 bases; nucleotides not matched to a gene: 10. CDR1 SGHTA and CDR2 FQGNSA come from the germline V gene. The CDR3 runs 16 residues. This CDR3 reads CASSSIAGLASNEQFF. CDR3 nucleotide sequence: TGTGCCAGCAGCTCGATCGCGGGACTAGCCAGCAATGAGCAGTTCTTC.

The chain couples TRBV4-1 to TRBJ2-3, with 14 bases that match TRBD2. Unmatched junction bases numbered 14, after V lost 4 bases and J lost 8 bases. CDR1 is MGHRA and CDR2 is YSYEKL in the germline V gene. This CDR3 has 18 amino acids. CDR3 in amino acids: CASSPAGTSGSGEGTQYF. CDR3 DNA: TGCGCCAGCAGCCCAGCCGGGACTAGCGGGAGCGGGGAGGGTACGCAGTATTTT.

J is TRBJ2-3 and V is TRBV29-1, with 9 bases that match TRBD1. The ends lost 6 bases at V and 4 bases at J; junction bases unmatched: 11. The CDR3 loop spans 15 amino acids. The V gene's germline CDR1 is SQVTM and CDR2 ANQGSEA. The CDR3 region is CSVARGQGGPDTQYF. CDR3 nucleotide sequence: TGCAGCGTCGCCCGGGGACAGGGCGGACCAGATACGCAGTATTTT.

This clone was observed a single time. The chain uses TRBV27 and TRBJ1-1; D is possibly TRBD1 (6 bases). CDR1 and CDR2 from the germline V gene are MNHEY and SMNVEV (reference sequence). The CDR3 extends over 14 amino acids. V was cut by 10 bases and J by 7 bases, with 22 bases left in between. CDR3 DNA: TGTGCCACTCGACACAGGGCGATTGGGAGTGAAGCTTTCTTT. Translated: CATRHRAIGSEAFF.

This clone has just a few counts. CDR3 sequence: CASSFRSGRLNNEQFF. In DNA, the CDR3 is TGTGCCAGCAGCTTTAGGAGCGGGAGACTGAACAATGAGCAGTTCTTC. V gene TRBV7-2 combines with J gene TRBJ2-1; 8 nucleotides agree with TRBD2. J lost 5 bases, V lost 3 bases, and 9 bases had no gene match. Germline CDR1 is SGHTA and CDR2 is FQGNSA. The length of the CDR3 is 16 residues. Full variable domain (missing parts from reference TRBV7-2 and TRBJ2-1): GAGVSQSPSNKVTEKGKDVELRCDPISGHTALYWYRQSLGQGLEFLIYFQGNSAPDKSGLPSDRFSAERTGGSVSTLTIQRTQQEDSAVYLCASSFRSGRLNNEQFFGPGTRLTVL.

This clone appeared a few times. The chain combines TRBV12-3 or TRBV12-4 with TRBJ2-4; D perhaps matches TRBD2 (5 bases). This CDR3 is built from 12 residues. V lost 3 bases to trimming and J lost 7 bases, with 7 bases between them. CDR3 in amino acids: CASSLGGNIQYF. DNA of the CDR3: TGTGCCAGCAGTTTGGGCGGGAACATTCAGTACTTC.

The V gene is TRBV6-4, the J gene TRBJ2-1; 10 bases match TRBD2. V lost 3 bases and J lost 9; bases outside the gene matches: 8. The CDR3 runs to 15 residues. Germline V gives CDR1 MRHNA, CDR2 SNTAGT. The CDR3 spells CASSEGTSGDSEQFF. The CDR3, as DNA: TGTGCCAGCAGTGAGGGAACTAGCGGGGACTCTGAGCAGTTCTTC.

The V gene is TRBV7-2, the J gene TRBJ2-1; the D gene could be TRBD1 or TRBD2 (5 bases each). This CDR3 has 15 amino acids. V was pared by 1 base and J by 4 bases, with 11 bases between. CDR1 and CDR2 from the germline V gene are SGHTA and FQGNSA. The CDR3 sequence: CASSLVLGDYNEQFF. The CDR3 DNA is TGTGCCAGCAGCTTAGTTCTGGGGGATTACAATGAGCAGTTCTTC.

About this clone itself: Relative to the germline gene, one junction end is altered; a read error may explain this. The V gene is TRBV30, the J gene TRBJ1-6; possibly TRBD1 for D (6 bases). Germline V gives CDR1 GTSNPN, CDR2 SVGIG (reference sequence). This CDR3 has 14 amino acids. CDR3 loop: CAWKIGQGSSPLHF. CDR3 sequence (DNA): TGTGCTTGGAAGATAGGGCAGGGGAGTTCACCCCTCCACTTT.

This chain connects TRBV4-1 to TRBJ2-7; D is possibly TRBD1 (6 bases). The CDR3 loop spans 13 amino acids. V shed 3 bases and J shed 2 bases, with 8 bases lying between them. The germline CDR1 and CDR2 sequences are MGHRA and YSYEKL. This chain's CDR3 is CASSQGTTYEQYF. DNA for the CDR3: TGCGCCAGCAGCCAGGGGACAACCTACGAGCAGTACTTC.

V and J are TRBV6-2 or TRBV6-3 and TRBJ2-7; D may be TRBD1 (6 bases). V was trimmed by 5 bases and J by 4 bases, leaving 9 bases between them. CDR1 is MNHEY, CDR2 SVGEGT, per germline. The CDR3 runs 12 residues. CDR3 residues: CASSGQGYEQYF. The DNA for the CDR3 is TGTGCCAGCAGTGGGCAGGGGTACGAGCAGTACTTC.

This chain joins TRBV30 and TRBJ1-1, with D uncertain. The CDR3 runs to 12 residues. Germline CDR1 is GTSNPN and CDR2 is SVGIG (reference sequence). Trimming stripped 2 bases from V and 7 bases from J, with 11 bases between. The chain's CDR3 is CAWSPWQVEAFF. CDR3 sequence (DNA): TGTGCCTGGAGTCCCTGGCAGGTTGAAGCTTTCTTT.

This chain uses TRBV7-2 with TRBJ2-7; 8 positions match TRBD2. After removal of 8 bases from V and 7 bases from J, the junction contained 16 bases not matched to a gene. Germline V CDR1 and CDR2: SGHTA, FQGNSA. There are 15 residues in the CDR3. The CDR3 DNA reads as TGTGCCAGCGTCCTCGGGGTCGGGAGGGTAGGGGAGCAGTACTTC. It yields the protein CASVLGVGRVGEQYF.

The rearrangement joins TRBV4-1 to TRBJ2-5; TRBD2 agrees at 15 bases. Germline assignment: CDR1 MGHRA and CDR2 YSYEKL. This CDR3 spans 18 amino acids. V trimming: 0 bases; J trimming: 7 bases; junction bases outside the gene matches: 9. This CDR3 is CASSQELGLAGGLGTQYF. As DNA, the CDR3 is TGCGCCAGCAGCCAAGAGCTAGGACTAGCGGGAGGGTTAGGGACCCAGTACTTC.

V gene TRBV3-1 (or the pseudogene TRBV3-2) combines with J gene TRBJ2-1, with 8 bases matching TRBD2. Germline CDR1 is LGHDT and CDR2 is YNNKEL (reference sequence). The CDR3 totals 16 residues. J gave up 8 bases and V 0 bases, and 9 bases lay outside the gene matches. The CDR3: CASSQDLGTRLHEQFF. As DNA, the CDR3 is TGTGCCAGCAGCCAAGATCTTGGGACTAGACTCCATGAGCAGTTCTTC.

This chain connects TRBV5-6 to TRBJ1-6; tentatively, D is TRBD1 (6 bases). The CDR3 has 14 residues. Trimming stripped 3 bases from V and 10 bases from J, with 14 bases between. CDR1 and CDR2 (germline): SGHDT, YYEEEE. The CDR3 region has the DNA TGTGCCAGCAGCTCTAGAGGGACACAATCACCCCTCCACTTT. It translates to CASSSRGTQSPLHF.

This sequence joins TRBV19 and TRBJ1-2, with TRBD1 matching 7 bases. The germline V gene encodes CDR1 LNHDA and CDR2 SQIVND (reference sequence). There are 16 residues in the CDR3. The V segment lost 8 bases and the J segment 4 bases; nucleotides outside the gene matches: 16. In nucleotides, the CDR3 is TGTGCCAGTCGTTCGATGCCGGGACAGCCGCGCTATGGCTACACCTTC. Translating it yields CASRSMPGQPRYGYTF.

The chain couples TRBV5-8 to TRBJ2-7; TRBD2 matches 14 bases. Per germline, CDR1 SGHTS and CDR2 YDEGEE. Trimming at V came to 3 bases and at J to 2 bases, leaving 4 bases not matched to a gene. CDR3 length: 16 amino acids. The CDR3 sequence is CASSSGTSGSPYEQYF. For the CDR3, the DNA is TGTGCCAGCAGCTCGGGGACTAGCGGGAGCCCCTACGAGCAGTACTTC.

The chain combines TRBV27 with TRBJ2-4; TRBD2 might be the D (5 bases). Trimming stripped 2 bases from V and 0 bases from J, with 11 bases between. This CDR3 region has 16 residues. Germline CDR1 reads MNHEY; CDR2 reads SMNVEV (reference sequence). The DNA for the CDR3 is TGTGCCAGCAGTTTAGACGGGGAACTAGCCAAAAACATTCAGTACTTC. This translates into CASSLDGELAKNIQYF.

The chain has TRBV3-1 (or the pseudogene TRBV3-2) and TRBJ1-5; D remains unclear. The CDR3 length is 14 residues. CDR1 is LGHDT and CDR2 is YNNKEL in the germline V gene (reference sequence). Trimming pared 4 bases from V and 2 bases from J, leaving 9 bases between. Written as DNA, the CDR3 is TGTGCCAGCAGCCTGAGGGCCGGCAATCAGCCCCAGCATTTT. Translating it yields CASSLRAGNQPQHF.

The chain uses TRBV5-5 and TRBJ2-3, with a possible D match to TRBD1 (5 bases). Germline loops: CDR1 SGHKS, CDR2 YYEKEE (reference sequence). The ends were cut back, 4 bases at V and 1 base at J, with 13 bases in the middle. CDR3 length: 15 residues. The CDR3 DNA is TGTGCCAGCAGCATGGGGCGAGGCGGCACAGATACGCAGTATTTT. Amino acids: CASSMGRGGTDTQYF.

J is TRBJ1-4 and V is TRBV7-2; D not certain. This CDR3 region has 12 residues. Between the trimmed V and J ends, which lost 1 base and 7 bases, there was a span of 4 bases. From germline, CDR1 is SGHTA and CDR2 FQGNSA. For the CDR3, the DNA is TGTGCCAGCAGCTTAGTGGGTGAAAAACTGTTTTTT. As protein: CASSLVGEKLFF.

This clone was observed a few times. V is TRBV6-5 and J is TRBJ1-2; D uncertain. Trimming took off 2 bases at V and 3 bases at J, with 10 bases between the two ends. The CDR3 length is 14 residues. Germline V lookup: CDR1 MNHEY, CDR2 SVGAGI. As DNA, the CDR3 is TGTGCCAGCAGTTACAGGGCTTCGTACTATGGCTACACCTTC. Residues: CASSYRASYYGYTF.

This chain links TRBV5-6 with TRBJ2-7, with 10 nucleotides matching TRBD1. The CDR3 consists of 15 residues. From germline, CDR1 is SGHDT and CDR2 YYEEEE. V was pared by 0 bases and J by 4 bases, with 4 bases of the junction left unmatched. The CDR3 sequence is CASSLVGTGEYEQYF. The CDR3, as DNA: TGTGCCAGCAGCTTGGTAGGGACAGGGGAATACGAGCAGTACTTC.

The rearrangement joins TRBV4-2 to TRBJ2-7; unclear D gene. V lost 5 bases, J lost 3 bases, and 11 bases lay in between. This CDR3 is built from 13 residues. CDR1 and CDR2 from the germline V gene are LGHNA and YNFKEQ. The CDR3 region is CASSEVEHYEQYF. The CDR3 nucleotides read TGTGCCAGCAGCGAGGTAGAACACTACGAGCAGTACTTC.

The chain is built from TRBV2 and TRBJ1-5; no reliable D call. The CDR3 length is 17 residues. Trimming left V 2 bases short and J 2 bases short, with 16 bases between. CDR1 and CDR2 from the germline V gene are SNHLY and FYNNEI. The CDR3 is CASSERKSSRGNQPQHF. In DNA, the CDR3 is TGTGCCAGCAGTGAACGGAAGTCAAGTAGGGGCAATCAGCCCCAGCATTTT.

V gene TRBV3-1 (or the pseudogene TRBV3-2) combines with J gene TRBJ2-1; D may be TRBD2 (5 bases). This CDR3 has 12 residues. Trimming pared 4 bases from V and 9 bases from J, leaving 10 bases between. Germline-derived CDR1 and CDR2 are LGHDT and YNNKEL (reference sequence). The CDR3 loop is CASSPSAGEQFF. The CDR3 coding sequence is TGTGCCAGCAGCCCGTCGGCGGGTGAGCAGTTCTTC.

The chain couples TRBV4-3 to TRBJ1-4; no clear D gene. There are 15 residues in the CDR3. Germline loops: CDR1 LGHNA, CDR2 YSLEER. V gave up 1 base and J gave up 8 bases, with 14 bases separating them. The CDR3 is CASSQGAAQQEKLFF. CDR3 nucleotide sequence: TGCGCCAGCAGCCAAGGGGCAGCTCAACAGGAAAAACTGTTTTTT.